These 18 T cell receptor beta chains were sequenced from one sample in a study of cytomegalovirus exposure and HLA in healthy donors. The PCR employed 60 Vbeta primers together with 13 Jbeta primers. Data came from immunoSEQ multiplex PCR; TCRdb stores just in-frame clones and leaves some out. Of fewer than 60,000 clones listed, around 72% are singletons. Sequenced input: PBMCs. The receptors were gathered from a woman between 50 and 59 years old in good health and CMV-seropositive.

This sequence joins TRBV6-6 and TRBJ1-1; 7 bases fit TRBD1. In germline, CDR1 is MNHNY, CDR2 SVGAGI (reference sequence). V lost 5 bases, J lost 0 bases, and 3 bases stayed unmatched. The CDR3 length is 14 residues. CDR3 nucleotides: TGTGCCAGCAGTGGACAGGAGATGAACACTGAAGCTTTCTTT. Its translation: CASSGQEMNTEAFF.

The chain employs TRBV30 and TRBJ2-1, with TRBD2 matching 7 bases. The CDR3 extends over 13 amino acids. V lost 1 base and J lost 6; bases outside the gene matches: 3. Germline V gene lookup returns CDR1 GTSNPN and CDR2 SVGIG (reference sequence). CDR3 bases: TGTGCCTGGAGTGGGACTAGGGGCAATGAGCAGTTCTTC. Protein product: CAWSGTRGNEQFF.

The chain couples TRBV5-4 to TRBJ2-3; D possibly corresponds to TRBD2 (6 bases). V lost 6 bases and J lost 0, with 17 bases in between. CDR1 SGHNT and CDR2 YYREEE come from the germline V gene (reference sequence). The CDR3 covers 16 residues. Here the CDR3 DNA reads TGTGCCAGCACCCCGTGGCGGGGTGGTAGCACAGATACGCAGTATTTT. It translates to CASTPWRGGSTDTQYF.

This clone was seen more than once but under ten times. This chain joins TRBV5-6 and TRBJ2-3; D unresolved. V lost 2 bases and J lost 14, with 15 bases in between. The V gene's germline CDR1 is SGHDT and CDR2 YYEEEE. CDR3 length: 12 residues. CDR3 sequence (DNA): TGTGCCAGCAGCTTTGATCGAGCGACTGCGTATTTT. Translation: CASSFDRATAYF.

The gene calls are TRBV28 and TRBJ1-1; D is perhaps TRBD1 (5 bases). Trimming removed 1 base at V and 7 bases at J, with 7 bases between. The CDR3 contains 12 residues. Looked up from germline, CDR1 is MDHEN and CDR2 is SYDVKM. The CDR3 reads CASSLLGREAFF. CDR3 nucleotides: TGTGCCAGCAGTTTATTGGGGCGTGAAGCTTTCTTT.

The CDR3 coding sequence is TGTGCCAGCAGCCCCCCGGGACTAGCCTATGGCTACACCTTC. It specifies CASSPPGLAYGYTF. The V and J genes are TRBV9 and TRBJ1-2; tentatively, D is TRBD1 (5 bases). Trimming took 4 bases from V and 4 from J, leaving 14 bases between them. CDR1 and CDR2 from the germline V gene are SGDLS and YYNGEE. CDR3 length: 14 amino acids.

The chain couples TRBV7-3 to TRBJ2-3, with a weak D call TRBD2 (6 bases). Germline V lookup: CDR1 SGHTA, CDR2 FQGTGA. The V and J ends lost 3 bases and 3 bases respectively, with 13 bases between them. The CDR3 runs 15 residues. In DNA form, the CDR3 reads TGTGCCAGCAGCTTCTGGGCCGGGAGAACAGATACGCAGTATTTT. It codes for CASSFWAGRTDTQYF.

This rearrangement joins TRBV5-1 to TRBJ2-1; 10 nucleotides line up with TRBD2. Germline V gives CDR1 SGHRS, CDR2 YFSETQ. This CDR3 has 15 amino acids. Trimming at V came to 3 bases and at J to 5 bases, leaving 5 bases not matched to a gene. The CDR3 sequence: CASSSRTSGHNEQFF. The CDR3 DNA reads as TGCGCCAGCAGCTCCCGGACTAGCGGCCACAATGAGCAGTTCTTC.

The rearrangement uses TRBV4-1 and TRBJ2-5, with 10 bases matching TRBD2. J lost 4 bases, V lost 3 bases, and 2 bases had no gene match. The V gene's germline CDR1 is MGHRA and CDR2 YSYEKL. This CDR3 spans 14 amino acids. For the CDR3, the DNA is TGCGCCAGCAGCCACCGACTAGCGGGAGAGACCCAGTACTTC. It translates to CASSHRLAGETQYF.

The chain couples TRBV27 to TRBJ2-5; 7 positions match TRBD1. The germline gives CDR1 MNHEY, CDR2 SMNVEV (reference sequence). Trimming took 3 bases from V and 5 from J; bases not matched to a gene: 6. The CDR3 contains 14 residues. This CDR3 reads CASSFTGAGETQYF. The CDR3 DNA follows: TGTGCCAGCAGTTTTACAGGGGCAGGGGAGACCCAGTACTTC.

The chain recombines TRBV18 with TRBJ1-5, with TRBD1 as a possible D gene (5 bases). CDR3 length: 16 residues. Germline CDR1 is KGHSH and CDR2 is LQKENI. With 4 bases removed from V and 4 bases from J, the gap between germline ends came to 17 bases. The CDR3 protein is CASSLTDRQPNQPQHF. Here the CDR3 DNA reads TGTGCCAGCTCACTAACAGATCGACAGCCAAATCAGCCCCAGCATTTT.

The genes are TRBV9 and TRBJ2-3; D not certain. This CDR3 contains 14 residues. The germline V and J ends were trimmed by 0 bases and 3 bases, with 8 bases remaining between them. CDR1 is SGDLS, CDR2 YYNGEE, per germline. The CDR3 here is CASSVGPLTDTQYF. The CDR3 nucleotides read TGTGCCAGCAGCGTAGGTCCCCTAACAGATACGCAGTATTTT.

The chain employs TRBV7-2 and TRBJ1-6; a weak D match, TRBD1 (6 bases). The germline V gene encodes CDR1 SGHTA and CDR2 FQGNSA. V shed 4 bases and J shed 14 bases, with 15 bases lying between them. The CDR3 loop spans 13 amino acids. CDR3 nucleotide sequence: TGTGCCAGCAGCTCGGGGGGGGCCGGAGCCCTCCACTTT. Translating it yields CASSSGGAGALHF.

The rearrangement uses TRBV30 and TRBJ2-1; 9 bases fit TRBD2. V was pared by 1 base and J by 0 bases, with 7 bases of the junction left unmatched. This CDR3 is built from 17 residues. Germline V gene lookup returns CDR1 GTSNPN and CDR2 SVGIG (reference sequence). The DNA of the CDR3 is TGTGCCTGGAGTGGCGCGGGAGGGGGCTACTCCTACAATGAGCAGTTCTTC. Protein product: CAWSGAGGGYSYNEQFF.

The V gene is TRBV5-1, the J gene TRBJ2-1, with 8 bases matching TRBD1. Trimming at V came to 1 base and at J to 5 bases, leaving 8 bases not matched to a gene. The CDR3 runs to 16 residues. From germline, CDR1 is SGHRS and CDR2 YFSETQ. CDR3 region: CASSLWGQVINNEQFF. CDR3 DNA sequence: TGCGCCAGCAGCTTGTGGGGACAGGTTATTAACAATGAGCAGTTCTTC.

V gene TRBV11-1 combines with J gene TRBJ2-1; D possibly corresponds to TRBD1 (6 bases). Germline loops: CDR1 SGHAT, CDR2 FQDESV (reference sequence). The CDR3 is 11 amino acids. Trimming left V 6 bases short and J 9 bases short, with 9 bases between. CDR3 sequence reads: CASRKGGEQFF. The DNA of the CDR3 is TGTGCCAGCAGAAAAGGGGGTGAGCAGTTCTTC. Drawing the rest from reference TRBV11-1 and TRBJ2-1, the complete variable domain is EAEVAQSPRYKITEKSQAVAFWCDPISGHATLYWYRQILGQGPELLVQFQDESVVDDSQLPKDRFSAERLKGVDSTLKIQPAELGDSAMYLCASRKGGEQFFGPGTRLTVL.

A single count supports this clone. The rearrangement joins TRBV4-2 to TRBJ1-2; D is ambiguous. The germline gives CDR1 LGHNA, CDR2 YNFKEQ. The V gene lost 0 bases and the J gene lost 8 bases, with 4 bases spanning the gap. This CDR3 spans 11 amino acids. The CDR3 bases are TGTGCCAGCAGCCAAGAGGAGGGCTACACCTTC. Amino acids: CASSQEEGYTF.

The chain couples TRBV7-8 to TRBJ2-5, with 8 bases that match TRBD2. Germline trimming cut 4 bases from V and 0 bases from J; bases unmatched to any gene: 4. This CDR3 comprises 15 residues. Germline V gives CDR1 SGHVS, CDR2 FQNEAQ. The CDR3 bases are TGTGCCAGCAGCTCTAAACTAGCGGACCAAGAGACCCAGTACTTC. It translates to CASSSKLADQETQYF. Full variable domain (rest looked up from reference TRBV7-8 and TRBJ2-5): GAGVSQSPRYKVAKRGQDVALRCDPISGHVSLFWYQQALGQGPEFLTYFQNEAQLDKSGLPSDRFFAERPEGSVSTLKIQRTQQEDSAVYLCASSSKLADQETQYFGPGTRLLVL.